The sequence of this T cell receptor (beta chain) was determined in a study of OX40 agonist ivuxolimab in advanced cancers. Across the whole study: Dose-escalation patients were diagnosed with hepatocellular carcinoma, melanoma, renal cell cancer or head and neck cancer. Study-wide results and caveats: Among the lowest peripheral clonal expansion occurred in 0.1-3.0 mg/kg partial responders. With doses of 0.1 to 3.0 mg/kg, CD4+ and CD8+ blood T cells had undergone clonal expansion by week 6. Normalized T-cell clonal expansion was also low in a subset of nonresponders.

As for this clone: Its antigen is unidentified.

This CDR3 has 16 residues. V shed 4 bases and J 6 bases; nucleotides not matched to a gene: 13. CDR1 and CDR2 from the germline V gene are SGHAT and FQNNGV. The method was immunoSEQ multiplex PCR; TCRdb's version includes in-frame clones alone and lacks a portion of them. In the table there are about 96,000 clones, less than 85% of which are singletons. The receptor's source is an adult with an advanced solid tumor such as melanoma, head and neck, liver or kidney cancer. The rearrangement joins TRBV11-2 to TRBJ1-1; 8 bases are a match to TRBD1. Sequencing used CD4+ or CD8+ T cells sorted from blood, obtained in a trial of the OX40 agonist ivuxolimab. CDR3 coding DNA: TGTGCCAGCAGCTCTTATTTACAGGGGGGTAGCCCTGAAGCTTTCTTT. Amino acids: CASSSYLQGGSPEAFF.